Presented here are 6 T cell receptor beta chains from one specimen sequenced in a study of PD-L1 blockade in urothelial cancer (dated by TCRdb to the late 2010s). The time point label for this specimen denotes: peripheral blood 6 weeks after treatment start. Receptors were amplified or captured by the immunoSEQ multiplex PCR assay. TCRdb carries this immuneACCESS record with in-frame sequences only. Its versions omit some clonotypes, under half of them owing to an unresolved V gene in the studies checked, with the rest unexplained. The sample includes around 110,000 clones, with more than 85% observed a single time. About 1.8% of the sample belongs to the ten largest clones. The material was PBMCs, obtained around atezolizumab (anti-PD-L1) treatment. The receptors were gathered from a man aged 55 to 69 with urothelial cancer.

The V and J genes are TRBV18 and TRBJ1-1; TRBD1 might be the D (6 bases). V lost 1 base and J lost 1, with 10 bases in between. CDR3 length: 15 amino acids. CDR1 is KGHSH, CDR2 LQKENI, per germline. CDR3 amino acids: CASSPQGTTNTEAFF. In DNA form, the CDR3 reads TGTGCCAGCTCACCACAAGGGACAACGAACACTGAAGCTTTCTTT. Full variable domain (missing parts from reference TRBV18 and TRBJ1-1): NAGVMQNPRHLVRRRGQEARLRCSPMKGHSHVYWYRQLPEEGLKFMVYLQKENIIDESGMPKERFSAEFPKEGPSILRIQQVVRGDSAAYFCASSPQGTTNTEAFFGQGTRLTVV.

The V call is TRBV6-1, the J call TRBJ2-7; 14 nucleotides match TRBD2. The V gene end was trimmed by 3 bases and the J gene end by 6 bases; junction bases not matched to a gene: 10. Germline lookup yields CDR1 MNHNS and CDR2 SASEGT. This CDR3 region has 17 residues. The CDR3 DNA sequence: TGTGCCAGCAGTGAGGTAGTATGGGGACTAGCGGGGGTCGAGCAGTACTTC. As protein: CASSEVVWGLAGVEQYF.

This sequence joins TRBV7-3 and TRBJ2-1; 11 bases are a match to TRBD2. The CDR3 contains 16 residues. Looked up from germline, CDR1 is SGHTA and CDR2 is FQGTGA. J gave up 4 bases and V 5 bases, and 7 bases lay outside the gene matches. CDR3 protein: CASSPQTSGVYNEQFF. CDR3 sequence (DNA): TGTGCCAGCAGCCCACAGACTAGCGGGGTGTACAATGAGCAGTTCTTC.

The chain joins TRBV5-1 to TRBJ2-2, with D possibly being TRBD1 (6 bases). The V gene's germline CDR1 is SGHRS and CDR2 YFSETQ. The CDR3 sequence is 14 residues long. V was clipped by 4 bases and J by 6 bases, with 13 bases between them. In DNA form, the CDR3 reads TGCGCCAGCAGCATCCAACAGGGTCCCGGGGAGCTGTTTTTT. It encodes CASSIQQGPGELFF.

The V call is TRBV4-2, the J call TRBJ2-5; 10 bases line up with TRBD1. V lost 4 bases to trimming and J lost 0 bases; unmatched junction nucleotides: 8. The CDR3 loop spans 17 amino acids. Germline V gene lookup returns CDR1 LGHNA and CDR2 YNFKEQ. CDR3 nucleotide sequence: TGTGCCAGCAGCCTGGGGGGACAGGGGAAATACCAAGAGACCCAGTACTTC. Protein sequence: CASSLGGQGKYQETQYF.

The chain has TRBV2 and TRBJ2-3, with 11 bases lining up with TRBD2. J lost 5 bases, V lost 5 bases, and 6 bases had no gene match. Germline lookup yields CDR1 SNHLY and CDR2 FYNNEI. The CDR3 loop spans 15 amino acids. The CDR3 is CASSLGLAGGDTQYF. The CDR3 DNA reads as TGTGCCAGCAGTCTAGGCCTAGCGGGGGGAGATACGCAGTATTTT.